This T cell receptor beta chain stems from a study of blood T cell repertoires in COVID-19. Libraries were prepared by immunoSEQ multiplex PCR; TCRdb keeps only in-frame clonotypes and omits some of them. Of roughly 440,000 clones listed, roughly 88% are singletons. Patients from Seattle were sampled longitudinally, starting during active infection. Sequenced input: peripheral blood. This TCR was recovered from a woman aged 50 to 65 with COVID-19, enrolled during active disease.

The CDR3 DNA is TGCGCCAGCAGCCAAGATACGGATACAGGGTACTACAATGAGCAGTTCTTC. Its protein is CASSQDTDTGYYNEQFF. The chain employs TRBV4-1 and TRBJ2-1; maybe TRBD1 (6 bases). The CDR3 runs 17 residues. V gave up 0 bases and J gave up 3 bases, with 15 bases separating them. From germline, CDR1 is MGHRA and CDR2 YSYEKL.